The rows below give T cell receptor beta chains drawn from one sample of a study of Graves' ophthalmopathy and Graves' hyperthyroidism. In TCRdb, the multiplex PCR reads were re-called with MiXCR into one record per CDR3 protein. The sample records 300,000 to 400,000 distinct CDR3 sequences, about 18% being singletons. What was sequenced was peripheral blood. The receptors here all came from an adult woman with stable Graves' hyperthyroidism. Both conserved end residues are part of each CDR3. D genes are given only for firm matches. Rows give clone size only sometimes, using once, few, many, or a class for an expanded clone.

d_call: -; j_call: TRBJ1-5; clone_size: -; v_call: TRBV11-1; cdr3_nt: TGTGCCAGCAGCTTAGTAGGGGCAGGGGCTGATCAGCCCCAGCATTTT; cdr3_aa: CASSLVGAGADQPQHF
d_call: -; j_call: TRBJ1-2; clone_size: many; v_call: TRBV10-3; cdr3_nt: TGTGCCATCAGTGAAATTGCGGGGATTAACTATGGCTACACCTTC; cdr3_aa: CAISEIAGINYGYTF
d_call: -; j_call: TRBJ1-5; clone_size: many; v_call: TRBV2; cdr3_nt: TGTGCCAGCAGCCGAGATCGCAATCAGCCCCAGCATTTT; cdr3_aa: CASSRDRNQPQHF
d_call: TRBD2; j_call: TRBJ2-7; clone_size: many; v_call: TRBV20-1; cdr3_nt: TGCAGTGCGGAGACTAGCGGGAGGGCCTGGTCCTACGAGCAGTACTTC; cdr3_aa: CSAETSGRAWSYEQYF
d_call: -; j_call: TRBJ2-5; clone_size: many; v_call: TRBV25-1; cdr3_nt: TGTGCCAGCAGCCCTAGTCAGGGAGGTTGGGAGACCCAGTACTTC; cdr3_aa: CASSPSQGGWETQYF
d_call: TRBD1; j_call: TRBJ1-1; clone_size: many; v_call: TRBV15; cdr3_nt: TGTGCCACCAGCAGGGGACAGGGATCGAACACTGAAGCTTTCTTT; cdr3_aa: CATSRGQGSNTEAFF
d_call: -; j_call: TRBJ2-7; clone_size: many; v_call: TRBV7-2; cdr3_nt: TGTGCCAGCAGCACGGGTTGGCATGGGGAGCAGTACTTC; cdr3_aa: CASSTGWHGEQYF
d_call: -; j_call: TRBJ2-7; clone_size: many; v_call: TRBV2; cdr3_nt: TGTGCCAGCAGTGGTACAGGGAGGGACGAGCAGTACTTC; cdr3_aa: CASSGTGRDEQYF
d_call: -; j_call: TRBJ1-1; clone_size: many; v_call: TRBV27; cdr3_nt: TGTGCCAGCAGTCCAGGAACCCTGGGCACTGAAGCTTTCTTT; cdr3_aa: CASSPGTLGTEAFF
d_call: -; j_call: TRBJ2-7; clone_size: many; v_call: TRBV12-3/TRBV12-4; cdr3_nt: TGTGCCAGCAGTTCCCCGTCGGGGGGCTTCTACGAGCAGTACTTC; cdr3_aa: CASSSPSGGFYEQYF
d_call: TRBD1; j_call: TRBJ1-5; clone_size: many; v_call: TRBV6-5; cdr3_nt: TGTGCCAGCAGTTCAACAGGGGCGAGTCCTAATCAGCCCCAGCATTTT; cdr3_aa: CASSSTGASPNQPQHF
d_call: -; j_call: TRBJ1-5; clone_size: -; v_call: TRBV12-3/TRBV12-4; cdr3_nt: TGTGCCAGCAGTTTCTCGCAGAGTAGCAATCAGCCCCAGCATTTT; cdr3_aa: CASSFSQSSNQPQHF
d_call: TRBD2; j_call: TRBJ2-5; clone_size: many; v_call: TRBV28; cdr3_nt: TGTGCCAGCAGTCGGCGTGGCGGGAGGGCCCAAGAGACCCAGTACTTC; cdr3_aa: CASSRRGGRAQETQYF
d_call: -; j_call: TRBJ2-5; clone_size: few; v_call: TRBV10-3; cdr3_nt: TGTGCCGCAACCCAAGGACAGACCGAAAGAGAGACCCAGTACTTC; cdr3_aa: CAATQGQTERETQYF
d_call: -; j_call: TRBJ1-1; clone_size: medium-sized; v_call: TRBV15; cdr3_nt: TGTGCCACCAGCAAGGGATTTGCCACTGAAGCTTTCTTT; cdr3_aa: CATSKGFATEAFF
d_call: -; j_call: TRBJ2-7; clone_size: many; v_call: TRBV6-1; cdr3_nt: TGTGCCAGCAGTCCCCTATGGTATTACGAGCAGTACTTC; cdr3_aa: CASSPLWYYEQYF
d_call: -; j_call: TRBJ2-7; clone_size: many; v_call: TRBV12-3/TRBV12-4; cdr3_nt: TGTGCCAGCAGTTTTAAGCTAAGCCACGAGCAGTACTTC; cdr3_aa: CASSFKLSHEQYF
d_call: -; j_call: TRBJ1-2; clone_size: -; v_call: TRBV6-5; cdr3_nt: TGTGCCAGCAGTTACTCGATGGGTCATCCCAATGGCTACACCTTC; cdr3_aa: CASSYSMGHPNGYTF
d_call: -; j_call: TRBJ1-2; clone_size: many; v_call: TRBV29-1; cdr3_nt: TGCAGCGTTGGACAGACCTATGGCTACACCTTC; cdr3_aa: CSVGQTYGYTF
d_call: TRBD1; j_call: TRBJ2-2; clone_size: many; v_call: TRBV7-2; cdr3_nt: TGTGCCAGCAGCTTAGTGGGACAGGGGCTACCGAACACCGGGGAGCTGTTTTTT; cdr3_aa: CASSLVGQGLPNTGELFF
d_call: -; j_call: TRBJ2-2; clone_size: many; v_call: TRBV6-1; cdr3_nt: TGTGCCAGCACCGTCGGTACCGGGGAGCTGTTTTTT; cdr3_aa: CASTVGTGELFF
d_call: -; j_call: TRBJ2-5; clone_size: -; v_call: TRBV6-2/TRBV6-3; cdr3_nt: TGTGCCAGCAGTTACTCGCAGGGGGGTCAAGAGACCCAGTACTTC; cdr3_aa: CASSYSQGGQETQYF
d_call: -; j_call: TRBJ1-2; clone_size: -; v_call: TRBV12-3/TRBV12-4; cdr3_nt: TGTGCCAGCACCCGCGGGGGGACATTCCATCACTATGGCTACACCTTC; cdr3_aa: CASTRGGTFHHYGYTF
d_call: -; j_call: TRBJ1-5; clone_size: -; v_call: TRBV6-1; cdr3_nt: TGTGCCAGCAGTGAAGGGACACTTAGCAATCAGCCCCAGCATTTT; cdr3_aa: CASSEGTLSNQPQHF
d_call: -; j_call: TRBJ2-7; clone_size: many; v_call: TRBV29-1; cdr3_nt: TGCAGCGTCAAGGGAGATAGCGGCGTCTCCGAGCAGTACTTC; cdr3_aa: CSVKGDSGVSEQYF
d_call: -; j_call: TRBJ2-5; clone_size: -; v_call: TRBV24-1; cdr3_nt: TGTGCCACCAGTACCCTGGACGGGACCCAGTACTTC; cdr3_aa: CATSTLDGTQYF
d_call: TRBD1; j_call: TRBJ2-7; clone_size: many; v_call: TRBV28; cdr3_nt: TGTGCCAGCATGCCGAGCCACAGGGGATTCTTGGACGAGCAGTACTTC; cdr3_aa: CASMPSHRGFLDEQYF
d_call: TRBD2; j_call: TRBJ2-7; clone_size: -; v_call: TRBV6-1; cdr3_nt: TGTGCCAGCAGTGAGGGACTAGCGGGGGGCAGTCCGAGCGAGCAGTACTTC; cdr3_aa: CASSEGLAGGSPSEQYF
d_call: -; j_call: TRBJ1-2; clone_size: many; v_call: TRBV6-1; cdr3_nt: TGTGCCACATACAGGTCGGTCTATGGCTACACCTTC; cdr3_aa: CATYRSVYGYTF
d_call: TRBD1; j_call: TRBJ1-6; clone_size: -; v_call: TRBV10-3; cdr3_nt: TGTGCCATCAGCCTCGGACAGGGAAATTCACCGCTCAACTTT; cdr3_aa: CAISLGQGNSPLNF
d_call: -; j_call: TRBJ1-2; clone_size: many; v_call: TRBV7-2; cdr3_nt: TGTGCCAGCAGCGCATCGACAGGTTCCTATGGCTACACCTTC; cdr3_aa: CASSASTGSYGYTF
d_call: TRBD1; j_call: TRBJ2-7; clone_size: -; v_call: TRBV6-2/TRBV6-3; cdr3_nt: TGTGCCAGCAGACGGGACAGGGGATGGGAGCAGTACTTC; cdr3_aa: CASRRDRGWEQYF
d_call: TRBD2; j_call: TRBJ2-7; clone_size: many; v_call: TRBV6-2/TRBV6-3; cdr3_nt: TGTGCCAGCAGTTACCCGTCTAGCGGGGGACGGACGTACGAGCAGTACTTC; cdr3_aa: CASSYPSSGGRTYEQYF
d_call: -; j_call: TRBJ1-5; clone_size: few; v_call: TRBV4-3; cdr3_nt: TGCGCCAGCAGCCAAGAACCTCAAGGAGGCCAGCCCCAGCATTTT; cdr3_aa: CASSQEPQGGQPQHF
d_call: -; j_call: TRBJ2-3; clone_size: many; v_call: TRBV5-1; cdr3_nt: TGCGCCAGCAGCTACCGATTAACTGAAGATACGCAGTATTTT; cdr3_aa: CASSYRLTEDTQYF
d_call: -; j_call: TRBJ2-7; clone_size: many; v_call: TRBV7-9; cdr3_nt: TGTGCCAGCAGCTTAGGGGGACTCCGCTACGAGCAGTACTTC; cdr3_aa: CASSLGGLRYEQYF
d_call: -; j_call: TRBJ1-5; clone_size: many; v_call: TRBV12-3/TRBV12-4; cdr3_nt: TGTGCCAGCAGTTCTGGAGGGTTTCAGCAGCCCCAGCATTTT; cdr3_aa: CASSSGGFQQPQHF
d_call: TRBD1; j_call: TRBJ2-2; clone_size: many; v_call: TRBV2; cdr3_nt: TGTGCCAGCGTACGGCAGGGGGCTAAGAACGGGGAGCTGTTTTTT; cdr3_aa: CASVRQGAKNGELFF
d_call: TRBD2; j_call: TRBJ2-7; clone_size: -; v_call: TRBV6-5; cdr3_nt: TGTGCCAGCAGTTACTCGATTAGCGGGAGATACGAGCAGTACTTC; cdr3_aa: CASSYSISGRYEQYF
d_call: -; j_call: TRBJ2-5; clone_size: -; v_call: TRBV12-3/TRBV12-4; cdr3_nt: TGTGCCAGCAGCTCGGGAGTTGTGGGGCGAGAGACCCAGTACTTC; cdr3_aa: CASSSGVVGRETQYF
d_call: TRBD1; j_call: TRBJ2-2; clone_size: few; v_call: TRBV11-1; cdr3_nt: TGTGCCAGCAGCCCCCGACAGGGGTATCGGTCCGGGGAGCTGTTTTTT; cdr3_aa: CASSPRQGYRSGELFF
d_call: TRBD2; j_call: TRBJ2-7; clone_size: many; v_call: TRBV5-1; cdr3_nt: TGCGCCAGCAGCTTGGTGACTAGCGGGAGGGAGAACGAGCAGTACTTC; cdr3_aa: CASSLVTSGRENEQYF